These 14 T cell receptor beta chains came from one sample sequenced in a study of T cells in Graves' hyperthyroidism and ophthalmopathy. From RNA transcripts, TCR beta CDR3 regions were amplified. In the first-round RT-PCR of the TCR CDR3, the HTBI primer set was used. TCRdb re-called the multiplex PCR reads with MiXCR, one entry per CDR3 protein. Of around 340,000 distinct CDR3 sequences listed, 15% to 20% are singletons. Sequencing input: blood. These receptors all stem from a woman aged 40 to 50 with Graves' ophthalmopathy.

This clonotype was observed at least ten times. J is TRBJ2-6 and V is TRBV12-3 or TRBV12-4, with unresolved D. This CDR3 is 14 amino acids long. V was pared by 2 bases and J by 2 bases, with 4 bases between. Here the CDR3 DNA reads TGTGCCAGCAGTTTAACAGCTGGGGCCAACGTCCTGACTTTC. This translates into CASSLTAGANVLTF.

In regard to this clonotype: The junction departs from germline at one end; a sequencing error may be responsible. J is TRBJ2-6 and V is TRBV6-2 or TRBV6-3, with D tentatively TRBD1 or TRBD2 (5 bases each). Looked up from germline, CDR1 is MNHEY and CDR2 is SVGEGT. CDR3 length equals 14 residues. The CDR3 sequence is CASNGEPGANVLIF. CDR3 in DNA: TGTGCCAGCAACGGGGAGCCCGGGGCCAACGTCCTGATTTTC.

This clonotype was seen many times. This could be a read error, since a much larger clone is one nucleotide away. This chain joins TRBV6-5 and TRBJ2-7; 7 bases are shared with TRBD1. J was trimmed by 2 bases and V by 2 bases; bases with no gene match: 3. This CDR3 is built from 14 residues. Germline CDR1 reads MNHEY; CDR2 reads SVGAGI. CDR3 region: CASSYRDSTYEQYF. The CDR3 DNA reads TGTGCCAGCAGTTACCGGGACAGTACCTACGAGCAGTACTTC.

This clonotype was observed at least ten times. The chain uses TRBV6-1 and TRBJ2-7; 7 nucleotides line up with TRBD2. The V gene end was trimmed by 5 bases and the J gene end by 5 bases; junction bases not matched to a gene: 9. The CDR3 loop spans 14 amino acids. Germline V gives CDR1 MNHNS, CDR2 SASEGT. The CDR3 spells CASSMGGEGNEQYF. The DNA for the CDR3 is TGTGCCAGCAGTATGGGGGGGGAGGGAAACGAGCAGTACTTC.

As concerns this clonotype: Possible read error: a much larger clone is one base away. V and J are TRBV2 and TRBJ1-5; D call uncertain. This CDR3 spans 15 amino acids. CDR1 is SNHLY, CDR2 FYNNEI, per germline. CDR3 amino acids: CVSSESEVPNQPQHF. The CDR3 DNA sequence: TGTGTCAGCAGTGAATCTGAGGTGCCGAATCAGCCCCAGCATTTT.

The CDR3 protein is CASSYSRQAWTQYF. The CDR3 DNA sequence: TGTGCCAGCAGTTACTCGAGACAGGCGTGGACCCAGTACTTC. The gene calls are TRBV6-5 and TRBJ2-5; D is possibly TRBD1 (6 bases). V was cut by 0 bases and J by 7 bases, with 12 bases left in between. CDR3 length: 14 residues. CDR1 and CDR2 (germline): MNHEY, SVGAGI.

This clonotype was recorded many times. The chain employs TRBV20-1 and TRBJ2-7; D is possibly TRBD2 (6 bases). The CDR3 contains 15 residues. Germline CDR1 is DFQATT and CDR2 is SNEGSKA (reference sequence). Trimming shortened V by 3 bases and J by 0 bases, and 15 bases separated the two germline ends. In nucleotides, the CDR3 is TGCAGTGCTAGCTTTGGGAGGTTGAGCTCCTACGAGCAGTACTTC. Translated: CSASFGRLSSYEQYF.

The V call is TRBV6-1, the J call TRBJ2-2; D uncertain. The CDR3 totals 15 residues. The germline V gene has CDR1 MNHNS and CDR2 SASEGT. Trimming took off 0 bases at V and 0 bases at J, with 5 bases between the two ends. CDR3 DNA: TGTGCCAGCAGTGAAGCAGCCGCGAACACCGGGGAGCTGTTTTTT. Its translation is CASSEAAANTGELFF.

This clonotype came up many times. The chain links TRBV5-6 to TRBJ1-2; D not certain. CDR3 length equals 13 residues. V gave up 1 base and J gave up 8 bases, with 12 bases separating them. Germline V CDR1 and CDR2: SGHDT, YYEEEE. CDR3 bases: TGTGCCAGCAGCTTGCCGGGGTTGGGAGGCTACACCTTC. Its protein product is CASSLPGLGGYTF.

This clonotype is categorized as medium-sized (0.01 to 0.1%). V and J are TRBV12-3 or TRBV12-4 and TRBJ1-1; D unresolved. Trimming pared 8 bases from V and 4 bases from J, leaving 17 bases between. The CDR3 length is 14 residues. CDR3 DNA: TGTGCCAGCCACGTCCTAAGTGTGGGCACTGAAGCTTTCTTT. Residues: CASHVLSVGTEAFF.

CDR3 protein: CSAREGRGGIQYF. CDR3 coding DNA: TGCAGTGCTAGAGAAGGTCGGGGGGGGATTCAGTACTTC. The chain uses TRBV20-1 and TRBJ2-4, with 8 bases lining up with TRBD2. The CDR3 extends over 13 amino acids. The trim removed 0 bases at V and 10 bases at J, leaving 5 bases unmatched. The germline CDR1 and CDR2 sequences are DFQATT and SNEGSKA (reference sequence).

This clonotype was counted many times. The chain recombines TRBV4-1 with TRBJ2-7; 9 bases line up with TRBD2. Trimming cost V 0 bases and J 4 bases; bases outside gene matches: 7. Per germline, CDR1 MGHRA and CDR2 YSYEKL. This CDR3 contains 16 residues. CDR3 loop: CASSQDSGSSVYEQYF. CDR3 DNA: TGCGCCAGCAGCCAAGATAGCGGGAGTAGTGTTTACGAGCAGTACTTC.

The chain has TRBV27 and TRBJ2-5; 9 bases line up with TRBD1. Germline trimming cut 5 bases from V and 5 bases from J; bases unmatched to any gene: 12. The CDR3 has 16 amino acids. Per germline, CDR1 MNHEY and CDR2 SMNVEV (reference sequence). CDR3 residues: CASSTSWDRAVETQYF. The CDR3 nucleotides read TGTGCCAGCAGTACCTCCTGGGACAGGGCAGTCGAGACCCAGTACTTC.

This clonotype has ten or more counts. The chain employs TRBV7-8 and TRBJ2-5; D not certain. The CDR3 sequence is 13 residues long. Germline CDR1 is SGHVS and CDR2 is FQNEAQ. V was pared by 2 bases and J by 2 bases, with 6 bases between. CDR3 sequence: CASSLKFQETQYF. CDR3 bases: TGTGCCAGCAGCTTAAAATTTCAAGAGACCCAGTACTTC. Based on the CDR3 plus reference TRBV7-8 and TRBJ2-5, the full variable domain is GAGVSQSPRYKVAKRGQDVALRCDPISGHVSLFWYQQALGQGPEFLTYFQNEAQLDKSGLPSDRFFAERPEGSVSTLKIQRTQQEDSAVYLCASSLKFQETQYFGPGTRLLVL.